A selection of T cell receptor beta chains follows, all from one sample in a study of response to subunit inactivated influenza vaccine. TCRdb analysed the RT-PCR reads with MiXCR anew, one entry per CDR3 protein. The sample yields 500,000 to 600,000 distinct CDR3 sequences, over 9% seen once. In addition, the sample was reused for a study of T cells expressing NK-cell markers.

The sample here was PBMCs from blood, taken on the day of vaccination. The origin of the receptors is a man aged 50 to 60 who received an inactivated influenza vaccine. The CDR3 runs from the conserved cysteine through the conserved F or W. A D gene is named only where the DNA matches it firmly. Clone sizes are given selectively: once, few, many, or a class where the clone is expanded.

CDR3nt,CDR3aa,abundance,d_gene,v_gene,j_gene
TGTGCCAGCAGTTTAGAGGCCGAGAAAAAACTGTTTTTT,CASSLEAEKKLFF,-,-,TRBV12-3/TRBV12-4,TRBJ1-4
TGTGCCACCAGCGGCTCAAGGATCAGCTCCTACAATGAGCAGTTCTTC,CATSGSRISSYNEQFF,-,-,TRBV15,TRBJ2-1
TGTGCCATCAGCACAACTGTGGGACAGGGGGCGATCGGGGAGCTGTTTTTT,CAISTTVGQGAIGELFF,many,TRBD1,TRBV10-3,TRBJ2-2
TGCGCCAGCAGTCCAACCCCGGGCGGAATGCAGCTCGAGACCCAGTACTTC,CASSPTPGGMQLETQYF,many,-,TRBV4-1,TRBJ2-5
TGCAGTGCTAGAGACAGGAACCAAGAGACCCAGTACTTC,CSARDRNQETQYF,-,-,TRBV20-1,TRBJ2-5
TGCAGTGCTAGATCAGGGGGTTCAACCTACGAGCAGTACTTC,CSARSGGSTYEQYF,few,TRBD1,TRBV20-1,TRBJ2-7
TGTGCCAGCAGCCAACGGGCCCTAAGGGATGAGCAGTTCTTC,CASSQRALRDEQFF,few,-,TRBV4-2,TRBJ2-1
TGCAGTGCTTCGTCCCCTCTAGCGGGAGGTTACAATGAGCAGTTCTTC,CSASSPLAGGYNEQFF,-,TRBD2,TRBV20-1,TRBJ2-1
TGTGCCAGCAGTTTGTATGGGACAGGATCACTCAATCAGCCCCAGCATTTT,CASSLYGTGSLNQPQHF,many,TRBD1,TRBV28,TRBJ1-5
TGTGCCAGCAGCTTAGGTTCTGGGGTCTCCTACGAGCAGTACTTC,CASSLGSGVSYEQYF,many,-,TRBV7-2,TRBJ2-7
TGCGCCAGCAGCTTGGGACTAGCGGGGTCCGTTGAGACCCAGTACTTC,CASSLGLAGSVETQYF,-,TRBD2,TRBV5-1,TRBJ2-5
TGTGCCAGCACCTCGTCCCGAATTATGAGCAAGGATACGCAGTATTTT,CASTSSRIMSKDTQYF,-,-,TRBV6-2/TRBV6-3,TRBJ2-3
TGCAGTGCTAGGTCGGGCCACGAGCAGTACTTC,CSARSGHEQYF,few,-,TRBV20-1,TRBJ2-7
TGTGCCAGCGGGGGAGTAGCTAGCCGACAGTTCTTC,CASGGVASRQFF,few,-,TRBV6-5,TRBJ2-1
TGTGCCAGCACCCAAGGACTAGCGGGAGCGACCGGGGAGCTGTTTTTT,CASTQGLAGATGELFF,-,TRBD2,TRBV6-2/TRBV6-3,TRBJ2-2
TGCGCCAGCAGCTTGGGGGGACAAAACTCCTACGAGCAGTACTTC,CASSLGGQNSYEQYF,many,-,TRBV5-1,TRBJ2-7
TGCGCCAGCAGCAACGAGGGGGGCGCAGGAGATACGCAGTATTTT,CASSNEGGAGDTQYF,few,-,TRBV5-1,TRBJ2-3
TGTGCCAGCAGCCGTTTCACAGTGTTTGAGGACACCGGGGAGCTGTTTTTT,CASSRFTVFEDTGELFF,-,-,TRBV11-2,TRBJ2-2
TGTGCCAGCAGCCCAAGCTTTGGGGGTGCTGAAGCTTTCTTT,CASSPSFGGAEAFF,few,-,TRBV4-2,TRBJ1-1
TGTGCCAGCAGCTTAGGGACCGGGAGGGCTAACTATGGCTACACCTTC,CASSLGTGRANYGYTF,many,-,TRBV7-2,TRBJ1-2
TGCGCCAGCATGCCGGGACAGGGGAATTCACCCCTCCACTTT,CASMPGQGNSPLHF,-,TRBD1,TRBV5-1,TRBJ1-6
TGTGCCAGCAGCGGTAACAATGAGCAGTTCTTC,CASSGNNEQFF,few,-,TRBV9,TRBJ2-1
TGTGCCAGCAGCCCGGGACAGGCTGCCAATCAGCCCCAGCATTTT,CASSPGQAANQPQHF,few,TRBD1,TRBV7-2,TRBJ1-5
TGTGCCAGCAGCGATAGGGACAGGGGACCGAACACTGAAGCTTTCTTT,CASSDRDRGPNTEAFF,-,TRBD1,TRBV7-3,TRBJ1-1
TGTGCCAGCACCCTACCGGGGTCTAATGAAAAACTGTTTTTT,CASTLPGSNEKLFF,few,-,TRBV12-3/TRBV12-4,TRBJ1-4
TGTGCCAGCAGTCTCTTGACAGGGGGCGTAACTGGCTACACCTTC,CASSLLTGGVTGYTF,few,TRBD1,TRBV27,TRBJ1-2
TGTGCCAGCAGTTTGGTGCGTCTAGGGACAGCCTACGAGCAGTACTTC,CASSLVRLGTAYEQYF,-,TRBD1,TRBV28,TRBJ2-7
TGTGCCAGCAGCGTAACTGGGGGGGTAAATACTGAAGCTTTCTTT,CASSVTGGVNTEAFF,few,-,TRBV9,TRBJ1-1
TGCAGCGGGAGGGACAGCTCTAGCACAGATACGCAGTATTTT,CSGRDSSSTDTQYF,few,-,TRBV29-1,TRBJ2-3
TGTGCCAGCAGTACCCGAAGGGGGACAGAGAACACCGGGGAGCTGTTTTTT,CASSTRRGTENTGELFF,-,TRBD1,TRBV7-8,TRBJ2-2
TGTGCCAGCAGCTTGGAGGGACATGACTACTACGAGCAGTACTTC,CASSLEGHDYYEQYF,-,-,TRBV5-5,TRBJ2-7
TGTGCCTGGACAGCGGTACCGAGGACCTACGAGCAGTACTTC,CAWTAVPRTYEQYF,few,-,TRBV30,TRBJ2-7
TGTGCCAGCAGCCAAGAATCGACCCGGGGTGGCCAGTACTTC,CASSQESTRGGQYF,few,-,TRBV3-1,TRBJ2-5
TGTGCCAGCAGTTTCGCAGGGACTCAAGAGACCCAGTACTTC,CASSFAGTQETQYF,-,-,TRBV28,TRBJ2-5
TGTGCCAGCAGTTCCTCCGACTCTTATGTAGATACGCAGTATTTT,CASSSSDSYVDTQYF,-,-,TRBV6-5,TRBJ2-3
TGTGCCAGCAGTTACTCGGGGGCGTTAGGTACAGATACGCAGTATTTT,CASSYSGALGTDTQYF,few,-,TRBV6-5,TRBJ2-3
TGTGCCAGCTCACCACCGTGGGGGGCGACTGGGGCCAACGTCCTGACTTTC,CASSPPWGATGANVLTF,-,-,TRBV18,TRBJ2-6
TGTGCCAGCAGCTTAGGAGACGGGACAGGGCAGTTCTTC,CASSLGDGTGQFF,few,TRBD1,TRBV7-7,TRBJ2-1
TGTGCCAGCAGCTTAGGACTGGGACAGGGCTACAACTACGAGCAGTACTTC,CASSLGLGQGYNYEQYF,-,TRBD1,TRBV7-2,TRBJ2-7